The TCR beta chain under discussion was sequenced for a study of OX40 agonist ivuxolimab in advanced cancers. This CDR3 has 14 residues. With V trimmed by 5 bases and J by 6 bases, 6 bases remained unmatched. CDR1 MNHEY and CDR2 SMNVEV come from the germline V gene (reference sequence). Method: immunoSEQ multiplex PCR; TCRdb's copy keeps in-frame clones and lacks some. The sample shows about 77,000 clones, 65% to 85% of them seen only once. The sequence derives from an adult with an advanced solid tumor such as melanoma, head and neck, liver or kidney cancer. The sequencing here drew on CD4+ or CD8+ T cells sorted from blood, taken in a trial of the OX40 agonist ivuxolimab. V gene TRBV27 combines with J gene TRBJ1-5, with TRBD1 matching 8 bases. The CDR3 nucleotides read TGTGCCAGCAGTGAGCGACAGGGGATTCAGCCCCAGCATTTT. Protein sequence: CASSERQGIQPQHF.